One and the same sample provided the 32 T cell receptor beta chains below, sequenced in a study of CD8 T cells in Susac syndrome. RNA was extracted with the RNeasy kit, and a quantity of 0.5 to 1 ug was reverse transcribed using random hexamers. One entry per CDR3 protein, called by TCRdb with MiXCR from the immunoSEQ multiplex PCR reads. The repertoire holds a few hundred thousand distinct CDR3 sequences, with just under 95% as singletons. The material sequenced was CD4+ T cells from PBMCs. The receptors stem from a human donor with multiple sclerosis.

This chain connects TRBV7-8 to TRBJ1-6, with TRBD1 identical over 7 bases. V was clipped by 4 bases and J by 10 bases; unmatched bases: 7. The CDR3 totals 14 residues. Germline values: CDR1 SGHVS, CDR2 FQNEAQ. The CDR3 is CASSSMSGGSPLHF. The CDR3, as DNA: TGTGCCAGCAGCTCCATGTCAGGGGGGTCACCCCTCCACTTT.

The CDR3 DNA is TGTGCCAGCACCTCACTGACAACTAACTATGGCTACACCTTC. Its protein product is CASTSLTTNYGYTF. The rearrangement uses TRBV27 and TRBJ1-2; D not resolved. This CDR3 contains 14 residues. Per germline, CDR1 MNHEY and CDR2 SMNVEV (reference sequence). Trimming cost V 7 bases and J 0 bases, with 12 bases left between them.

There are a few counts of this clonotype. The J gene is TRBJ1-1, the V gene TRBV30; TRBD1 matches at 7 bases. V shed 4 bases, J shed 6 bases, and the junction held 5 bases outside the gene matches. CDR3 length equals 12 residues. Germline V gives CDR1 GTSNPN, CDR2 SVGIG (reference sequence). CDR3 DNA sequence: TGTGCCTGGACCTCAGGGGGGCCTGAAGCTTTCTTT. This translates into CAWTSGGPEAFF.

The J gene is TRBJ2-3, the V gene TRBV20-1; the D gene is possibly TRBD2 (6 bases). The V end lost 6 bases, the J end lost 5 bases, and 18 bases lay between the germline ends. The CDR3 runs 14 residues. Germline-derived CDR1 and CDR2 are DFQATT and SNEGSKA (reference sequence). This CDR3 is CSASAGGNGDTQYF. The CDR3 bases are TGCAGTGCCAGCGCCGGGGGAAATGGAGATACGCAGTATTTT.

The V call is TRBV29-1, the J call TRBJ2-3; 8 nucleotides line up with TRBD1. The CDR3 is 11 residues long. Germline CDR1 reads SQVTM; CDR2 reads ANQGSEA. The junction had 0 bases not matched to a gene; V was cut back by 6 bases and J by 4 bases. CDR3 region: CSVGQADTQYF. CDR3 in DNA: TGCAGCGTGGGACAGGCAGATACGCAGTATTTT.

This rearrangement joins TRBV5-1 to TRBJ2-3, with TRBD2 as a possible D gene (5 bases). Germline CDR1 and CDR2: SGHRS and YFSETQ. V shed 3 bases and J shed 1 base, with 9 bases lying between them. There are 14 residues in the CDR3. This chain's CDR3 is CASSYQEGTDTQYF. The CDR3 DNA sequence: TGCGCCAGCAGCTACCAGGAGGGCACAGATACGCAGTATTTT.

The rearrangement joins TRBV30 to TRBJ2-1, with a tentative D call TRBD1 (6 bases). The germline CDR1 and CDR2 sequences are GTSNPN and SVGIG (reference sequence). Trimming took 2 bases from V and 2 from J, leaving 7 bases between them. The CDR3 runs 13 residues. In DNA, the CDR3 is TGTGCCTGGAGTCAGGGGCCCTACAATGAGCAGTTCTTC. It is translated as CAWSQGPYNEQFF.

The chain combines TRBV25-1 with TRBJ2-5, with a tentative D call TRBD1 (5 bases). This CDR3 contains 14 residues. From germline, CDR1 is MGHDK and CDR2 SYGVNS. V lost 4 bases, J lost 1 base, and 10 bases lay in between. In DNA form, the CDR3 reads TGTGCCAGCAGTGTACAGGTTCTCCAAGAGACCCAGTACTTC. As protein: CASSVQVLQETQYF.

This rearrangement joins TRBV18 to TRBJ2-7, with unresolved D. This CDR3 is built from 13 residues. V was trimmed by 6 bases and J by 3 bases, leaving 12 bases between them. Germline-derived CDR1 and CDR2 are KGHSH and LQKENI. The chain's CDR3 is CASSEARNYEQYV. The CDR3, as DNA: TGTGCCAGCTCGGAAGCCCGGAACTACGAGCAGTACGTC.

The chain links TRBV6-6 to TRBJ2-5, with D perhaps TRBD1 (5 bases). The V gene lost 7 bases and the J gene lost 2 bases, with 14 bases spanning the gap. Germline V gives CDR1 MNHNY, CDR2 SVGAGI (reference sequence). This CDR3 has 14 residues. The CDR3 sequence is CASTPEGVQETQYF. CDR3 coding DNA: TGTGCCAGCACCCCGGAAGGGGTTCAAGAGACCCAGTACTTC.

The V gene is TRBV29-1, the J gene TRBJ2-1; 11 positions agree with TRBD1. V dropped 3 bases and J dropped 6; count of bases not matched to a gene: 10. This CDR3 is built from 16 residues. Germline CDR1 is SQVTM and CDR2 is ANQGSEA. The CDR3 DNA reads TGCAGCGTTGATCCCCCGGACAGGGGGCTATTCAATGAGCAGTTCTTC. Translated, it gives CSVDPPDRGLFNEQFF.

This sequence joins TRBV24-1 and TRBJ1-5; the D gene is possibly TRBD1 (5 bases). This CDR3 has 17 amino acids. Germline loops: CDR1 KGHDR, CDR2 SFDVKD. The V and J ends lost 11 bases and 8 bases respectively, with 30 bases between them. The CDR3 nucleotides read TGTGCCATTTCCGGGACGGCGGGTAGGGGCCCCACGGAGCCCCAGCATTTT. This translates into CAISGTAGRGPTEPQHF.

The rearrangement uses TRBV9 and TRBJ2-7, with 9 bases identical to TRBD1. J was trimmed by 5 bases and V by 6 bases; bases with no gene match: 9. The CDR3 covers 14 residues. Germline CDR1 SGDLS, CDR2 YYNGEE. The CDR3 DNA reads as TGTGCCAGCACCCCGGGACAGGGTTCCCACGAGCAGTACTTC. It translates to CASTPGQGSHEQYF.

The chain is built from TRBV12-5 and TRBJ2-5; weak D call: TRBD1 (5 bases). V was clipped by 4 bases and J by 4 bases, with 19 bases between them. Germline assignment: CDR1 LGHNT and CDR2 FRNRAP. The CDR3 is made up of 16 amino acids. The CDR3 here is CASGSSSGQLGETQYF. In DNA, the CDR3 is TGTGCTAGTGGTTCCTCTTCCGGACAATTAGGAGAGACCCAGTACTTC.

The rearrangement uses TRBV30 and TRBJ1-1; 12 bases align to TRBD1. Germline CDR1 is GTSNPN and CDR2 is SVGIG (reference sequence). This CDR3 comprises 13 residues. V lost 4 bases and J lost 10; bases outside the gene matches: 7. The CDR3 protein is CAWNRDRGQGAFF. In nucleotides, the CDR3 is TGTGCCTGGAACCGGGACAGGGGGCAGGGAGCTTTCTTT.

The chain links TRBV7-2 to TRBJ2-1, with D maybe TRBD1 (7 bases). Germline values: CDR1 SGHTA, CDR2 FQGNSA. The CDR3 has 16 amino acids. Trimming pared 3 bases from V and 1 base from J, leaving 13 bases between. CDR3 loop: CASSFPQGGSYNEQFF. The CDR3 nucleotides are TGTGCCAGCAGCTTCCCTCAGGGGGGATCCTACAATGAGCAGTTCTTC.

The CDR3: CASSYSGTGRYNEQFF. CDR3 in DNA: TGTGCCAGCAGTTACAGCGGGACAGGGAGGTACAATGAGCAGTTCTTC. J is TRBJ2-1 and V is TRBV6-5; 9 bases align to TRBD1. V lost 2 bases, J lost 4 bases, and 6 bases stayed unmatched. This CDR3 contains 16 residues. Germline V gene lookup returns CDR1 MNHEY and CDR2 SVGAGI.

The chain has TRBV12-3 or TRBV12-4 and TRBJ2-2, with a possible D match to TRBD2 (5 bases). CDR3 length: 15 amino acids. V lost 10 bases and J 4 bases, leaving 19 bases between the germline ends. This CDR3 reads CAIAKTGIGTGELFF. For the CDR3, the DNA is TGTGCCATAGCAAAAACGGGAATCGGCACCGGGGAGCTGTTTTTT.

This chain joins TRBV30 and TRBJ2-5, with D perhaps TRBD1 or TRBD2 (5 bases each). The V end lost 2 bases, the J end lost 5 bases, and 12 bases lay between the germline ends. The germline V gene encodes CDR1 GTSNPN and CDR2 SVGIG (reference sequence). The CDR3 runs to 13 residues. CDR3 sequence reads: CAWSRDLGETQYF. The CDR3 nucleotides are TGTGCCTGGAGTCGGGACCTGGGGGAGACCCAGTACTTC.

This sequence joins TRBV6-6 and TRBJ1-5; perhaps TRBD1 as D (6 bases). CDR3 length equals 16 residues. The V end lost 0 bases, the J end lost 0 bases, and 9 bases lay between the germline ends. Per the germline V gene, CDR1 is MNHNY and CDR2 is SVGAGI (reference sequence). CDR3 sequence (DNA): TGTGCCAGCAGTTACTCGGACAGCAATAGCAATCAGCCCCAGCATTTT. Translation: CASSYSDSNSNQPQHF.

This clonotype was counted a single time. CDR3 sequence: CASTRDSSSYEQYV. For the CDR3, the DNA is TGTGCCAGCACCAGGGACAGTAGCTCCTACGAGCAGTACGTC. The gene calls are TRBV7-9 and TRBJ2-7, with 7 bases fitting TRBD1. Germline V gene data show CDR1 as SEHNR and CDR2 as FQNEAQ (reference sequence). This CDR3 is built from 14 residues. The J segment lost 0 bases and the V segment lost 7 bases, leaving 6 bases of the junction unmatched.

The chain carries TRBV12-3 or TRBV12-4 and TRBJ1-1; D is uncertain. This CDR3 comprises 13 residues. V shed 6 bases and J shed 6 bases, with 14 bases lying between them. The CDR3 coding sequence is TGTGCCAGCAGACCCCCGGGGAAGGCTGAAGCTTTCTTT. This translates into CASRPPGKAEAFF.

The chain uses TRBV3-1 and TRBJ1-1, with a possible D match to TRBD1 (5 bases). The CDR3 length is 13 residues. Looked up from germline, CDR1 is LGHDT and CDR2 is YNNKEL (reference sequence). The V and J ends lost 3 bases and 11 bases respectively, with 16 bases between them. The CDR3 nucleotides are TGTGCCAGCAGCCAGGGTGGGGGTCAACGGGCTTTCTTT. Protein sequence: CASSQGGGQRAFF.

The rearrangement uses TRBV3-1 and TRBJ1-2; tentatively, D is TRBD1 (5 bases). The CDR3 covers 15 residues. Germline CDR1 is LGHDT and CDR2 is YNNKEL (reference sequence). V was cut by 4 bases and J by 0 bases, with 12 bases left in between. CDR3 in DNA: TGTGCCAGCAGCCTAAGTCAGACAGCTAACTATGGCTACACCTTC. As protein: CASSLSQTANYGYTF.

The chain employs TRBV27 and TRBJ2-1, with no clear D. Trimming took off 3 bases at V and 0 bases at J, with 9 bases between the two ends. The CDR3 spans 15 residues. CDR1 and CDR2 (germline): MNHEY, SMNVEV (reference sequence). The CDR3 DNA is TGTGCCAGCAGTTTCGGTGGGTACTCCTACAATGAGCAGTTCTTC. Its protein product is CASSFGGYSYNEQFF.

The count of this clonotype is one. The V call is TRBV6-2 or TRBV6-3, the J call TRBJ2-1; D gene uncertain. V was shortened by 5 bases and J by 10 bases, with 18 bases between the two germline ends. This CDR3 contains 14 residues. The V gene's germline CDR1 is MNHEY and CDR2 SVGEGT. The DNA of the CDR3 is TGTGCCAGCAGTCTTACCGGACCCTCCAGGGAGCAGTTCTTC. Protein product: CASSLTGPSREQFF.

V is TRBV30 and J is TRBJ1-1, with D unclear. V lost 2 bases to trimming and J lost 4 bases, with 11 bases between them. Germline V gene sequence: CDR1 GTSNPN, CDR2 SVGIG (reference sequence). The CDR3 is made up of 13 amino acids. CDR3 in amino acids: CAWSKSRITEAFF. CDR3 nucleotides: TGTGCCTGGAGTAAGTCTAGAATCACTGAAGCTTTCTTT.

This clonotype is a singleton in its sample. CDR3 nucleotide sequence: TGTGCCAGCAGCTTACCTATATCCTCCATGGCCAACGTCCTGACTTTC. Translated: CASSLPISSMANVLTF. The genes are TRBV5-6 and TRBJ2-6; no definite D call. The V end was cut by 2 bases, the J end by 6 bases, with 15 bases between. Germline loops: CDR1 SGHDT, CDR2 YYEEEE. CDR3 length: 16 amino acids.

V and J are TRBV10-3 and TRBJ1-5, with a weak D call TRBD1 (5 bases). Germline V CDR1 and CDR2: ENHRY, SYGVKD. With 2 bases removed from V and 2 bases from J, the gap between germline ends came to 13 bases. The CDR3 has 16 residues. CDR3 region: CAISEGRGSGNQPQHF. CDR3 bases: TGTGCCATCAGTGAGGGCCGGGGGAGCGGCAATCAGCCCCAGCATTTT.

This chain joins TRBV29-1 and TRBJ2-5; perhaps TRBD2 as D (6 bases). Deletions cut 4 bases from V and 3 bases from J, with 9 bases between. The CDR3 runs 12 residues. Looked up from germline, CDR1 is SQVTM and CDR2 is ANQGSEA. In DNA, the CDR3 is TGCAGCGTTGCCCCGGGGGAAGAGACCCAGTACTTC. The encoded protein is CSVAPGEETQYF.

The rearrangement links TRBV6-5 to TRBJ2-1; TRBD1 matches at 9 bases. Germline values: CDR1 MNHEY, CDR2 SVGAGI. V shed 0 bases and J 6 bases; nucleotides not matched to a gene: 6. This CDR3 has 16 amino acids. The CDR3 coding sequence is TGTGCCAGCAGTTACTCGGGGGACAGGGTGGGCAATGAGCAGTTCTTC. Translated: CASSYSGDRVGNEQFF.

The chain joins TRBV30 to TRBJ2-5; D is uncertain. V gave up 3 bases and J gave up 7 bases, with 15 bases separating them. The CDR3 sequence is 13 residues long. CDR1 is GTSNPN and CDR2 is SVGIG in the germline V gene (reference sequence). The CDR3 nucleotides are TGTGCCTGGAGCGCAACTACCCCCCGGACCCAGTACTTC. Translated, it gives CAWSATTPRTQYF.